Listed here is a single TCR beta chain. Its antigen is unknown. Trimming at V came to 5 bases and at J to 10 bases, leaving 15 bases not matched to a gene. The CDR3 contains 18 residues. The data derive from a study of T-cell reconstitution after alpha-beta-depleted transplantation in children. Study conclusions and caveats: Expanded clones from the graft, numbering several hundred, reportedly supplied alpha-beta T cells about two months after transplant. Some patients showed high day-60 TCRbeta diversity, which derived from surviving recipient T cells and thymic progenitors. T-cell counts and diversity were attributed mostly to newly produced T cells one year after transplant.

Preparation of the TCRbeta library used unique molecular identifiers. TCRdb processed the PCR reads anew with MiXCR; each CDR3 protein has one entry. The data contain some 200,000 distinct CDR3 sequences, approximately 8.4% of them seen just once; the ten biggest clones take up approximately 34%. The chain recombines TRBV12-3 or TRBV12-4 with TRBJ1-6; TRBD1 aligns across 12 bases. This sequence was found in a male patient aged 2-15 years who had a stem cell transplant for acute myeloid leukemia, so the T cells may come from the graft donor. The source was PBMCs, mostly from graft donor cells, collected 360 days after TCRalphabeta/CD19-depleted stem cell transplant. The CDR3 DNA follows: TGTGCCAGCAGTACTCGGGGACAGGGGGCTACCTTTGGCTCACCCCTCCACTTT. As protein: CASSTRGQGATFGSPLHF.